The text below deals with one T cell receptor (beta chain). What it binds is unknown. This specimen belongs to a study of CXCR3-negative and CXCR3-positive naive CD8 T cells. Study-level results: Naive cells that were CXCR3-negative or CXCR3-positive used TRBV-TRBJ genes alike, while memory cells diverged. Comparison of naive cells showed more hydrophobic TRB CDR3s in CXCR3-positive than in CXCR3-negative naive cells.

UMI-tagged TRB cDNA libraries were built via 5' RACE. TCRdb reprocessed the 5' RACE reads; each CDR3 protein has one entry and no DNA is given. Its table lists roughly 80,000 distinct CDR3 sequences. The source of this sequence is a human donor in good health. Some clones in this sample may be carry-over from other donors' samples. The sequenced sample consisted of naive CXCR3+ CD8+ T cells from blood. The subset here: CD45RO-CCR7+CD27+CD95- naive CD8+ T cells expressing CXCR3 (TNR3+).

Here the CDR3 reads CASSESAMGVDTQYF. J is TRBJ2-3 and V is TRBV25-1; TCRdb gives TRBD2 as the D gene, but with no DNA this cannot be confirmed. Germline-derived CDR1 and CDR2 are MGHDK and SYGVNS. CDR3 length: 15 residues. Using reference TRBV25-1 and TRBJ2-3 for the parts outside the CDR3, the full variable domain is EADIYQTPRYLVIGTGKKITLECSQTMGHDKMYWYQQDPGMELHLIHYSYGVNSTEKGDLSSESTVSRIRTEHFPLTLESARPSHTSQYLCASSESAMGVDTQYFGPGTRLTVL.